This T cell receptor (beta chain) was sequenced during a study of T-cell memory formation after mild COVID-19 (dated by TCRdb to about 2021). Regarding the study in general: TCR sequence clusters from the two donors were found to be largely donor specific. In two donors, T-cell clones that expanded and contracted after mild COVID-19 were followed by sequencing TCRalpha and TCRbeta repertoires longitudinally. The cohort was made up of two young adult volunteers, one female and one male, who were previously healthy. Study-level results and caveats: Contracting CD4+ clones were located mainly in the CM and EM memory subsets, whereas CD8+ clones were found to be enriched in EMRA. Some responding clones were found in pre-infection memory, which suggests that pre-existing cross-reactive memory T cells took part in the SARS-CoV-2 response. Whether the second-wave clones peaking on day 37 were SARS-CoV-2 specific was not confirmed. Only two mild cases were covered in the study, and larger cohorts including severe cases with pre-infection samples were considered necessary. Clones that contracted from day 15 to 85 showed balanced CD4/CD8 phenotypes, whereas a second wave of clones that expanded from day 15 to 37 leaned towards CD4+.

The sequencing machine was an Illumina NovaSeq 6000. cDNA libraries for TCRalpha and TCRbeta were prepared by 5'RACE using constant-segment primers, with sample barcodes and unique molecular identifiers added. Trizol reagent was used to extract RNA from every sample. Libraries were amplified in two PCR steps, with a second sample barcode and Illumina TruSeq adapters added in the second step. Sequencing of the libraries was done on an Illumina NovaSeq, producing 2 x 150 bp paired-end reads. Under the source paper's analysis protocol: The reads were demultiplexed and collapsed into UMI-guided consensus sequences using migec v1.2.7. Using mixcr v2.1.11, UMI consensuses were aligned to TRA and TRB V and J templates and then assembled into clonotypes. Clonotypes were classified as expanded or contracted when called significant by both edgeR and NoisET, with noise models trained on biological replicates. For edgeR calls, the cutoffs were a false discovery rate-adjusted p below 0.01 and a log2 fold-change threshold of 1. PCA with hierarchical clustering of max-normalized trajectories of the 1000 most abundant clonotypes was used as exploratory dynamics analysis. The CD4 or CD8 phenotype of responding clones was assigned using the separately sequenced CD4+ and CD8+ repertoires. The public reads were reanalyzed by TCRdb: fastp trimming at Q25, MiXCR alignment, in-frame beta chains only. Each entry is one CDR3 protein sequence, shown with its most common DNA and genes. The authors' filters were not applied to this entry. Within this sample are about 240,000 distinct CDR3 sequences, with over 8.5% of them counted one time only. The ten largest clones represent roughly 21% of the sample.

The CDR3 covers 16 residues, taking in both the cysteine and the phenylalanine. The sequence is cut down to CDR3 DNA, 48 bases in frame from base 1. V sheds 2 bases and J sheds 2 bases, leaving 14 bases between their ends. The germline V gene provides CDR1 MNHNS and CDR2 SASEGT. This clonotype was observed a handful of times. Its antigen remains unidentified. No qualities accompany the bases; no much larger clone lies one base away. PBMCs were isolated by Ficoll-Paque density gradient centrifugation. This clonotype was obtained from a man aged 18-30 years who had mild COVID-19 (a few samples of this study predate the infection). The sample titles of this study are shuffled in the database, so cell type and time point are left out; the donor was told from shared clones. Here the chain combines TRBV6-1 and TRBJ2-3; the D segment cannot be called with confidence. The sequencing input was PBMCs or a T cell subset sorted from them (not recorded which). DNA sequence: TGTGCCAGCAGTGAAAGACGAGGACCGTCCACAGATACGCAGTATTTT. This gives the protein CASSERRGPSTDTQYF.